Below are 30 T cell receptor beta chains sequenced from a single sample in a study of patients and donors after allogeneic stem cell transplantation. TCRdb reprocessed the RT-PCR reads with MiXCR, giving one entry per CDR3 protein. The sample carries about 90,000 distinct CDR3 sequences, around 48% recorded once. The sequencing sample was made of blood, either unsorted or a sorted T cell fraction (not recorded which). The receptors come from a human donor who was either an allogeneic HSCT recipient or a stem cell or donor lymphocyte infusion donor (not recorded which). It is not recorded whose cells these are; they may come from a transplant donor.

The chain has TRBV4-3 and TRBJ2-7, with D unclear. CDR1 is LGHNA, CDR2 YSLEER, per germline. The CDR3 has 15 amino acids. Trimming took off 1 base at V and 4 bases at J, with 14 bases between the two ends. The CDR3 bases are TGCGCCAGCAGCCAAGGGGCCAAGACAACTTACGAGCAGTACTTC. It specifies CASSQGAKTTYEQYF.

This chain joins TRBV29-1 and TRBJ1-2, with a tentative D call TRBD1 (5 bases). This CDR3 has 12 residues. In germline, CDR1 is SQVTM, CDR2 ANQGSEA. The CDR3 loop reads CSASGLDYGYTF. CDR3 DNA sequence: TGCAGTGCCTCGGGGCTTGACTATGGCTACACCTTC.

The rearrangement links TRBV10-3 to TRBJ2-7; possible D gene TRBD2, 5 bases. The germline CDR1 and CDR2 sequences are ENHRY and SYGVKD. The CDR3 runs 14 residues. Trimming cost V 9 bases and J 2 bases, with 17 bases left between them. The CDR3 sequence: CAIRWETDTYEQYF. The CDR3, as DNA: TGTGCCATACGTTGGGAGACTGATACCTACGAGCAGTACTTC.

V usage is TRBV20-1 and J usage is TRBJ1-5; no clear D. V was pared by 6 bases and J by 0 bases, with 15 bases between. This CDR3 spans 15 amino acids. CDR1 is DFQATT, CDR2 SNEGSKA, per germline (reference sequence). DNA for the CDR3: TGCAGTGCGGCGACTGAGGGTTATAGCAATCAGCCCCAGCATTTT. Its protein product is CSAATEGYSNQPQHF.

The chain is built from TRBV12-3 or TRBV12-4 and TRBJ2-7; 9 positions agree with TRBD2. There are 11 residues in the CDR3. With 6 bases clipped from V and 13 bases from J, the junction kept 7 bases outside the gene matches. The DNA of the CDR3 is TGTGCCAGCAGCAATAGCGGGAGTTTCTACTTC. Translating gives CASSNSGSFYF.

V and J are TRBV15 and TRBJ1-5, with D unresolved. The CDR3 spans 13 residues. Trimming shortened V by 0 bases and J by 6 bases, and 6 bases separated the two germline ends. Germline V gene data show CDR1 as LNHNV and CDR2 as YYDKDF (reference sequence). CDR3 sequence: CATSREVFQPQHF. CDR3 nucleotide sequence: TGTGCCACCAGCAGAGAGGTTTTTCAGCCCCAGCATTTT.

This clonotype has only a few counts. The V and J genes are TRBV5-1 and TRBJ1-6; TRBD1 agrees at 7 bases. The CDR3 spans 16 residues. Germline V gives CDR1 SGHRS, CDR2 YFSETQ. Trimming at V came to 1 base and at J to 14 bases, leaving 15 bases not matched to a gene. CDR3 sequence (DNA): TGCGCCAGCAGCTTGATCGGGCGACAGGGCCCTCTTACCCTCCACTTT. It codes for CASSLIGRQGPLTLHF.

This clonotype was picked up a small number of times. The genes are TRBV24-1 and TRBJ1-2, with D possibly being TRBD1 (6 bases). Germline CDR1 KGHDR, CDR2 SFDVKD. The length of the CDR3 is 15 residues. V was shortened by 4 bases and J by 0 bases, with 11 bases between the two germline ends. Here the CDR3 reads CATSDTGIANYGYTF. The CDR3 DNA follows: TGTGCCACCAGTGACACAGGGATAGCTAACTATGGCTACACCTTC.

The CDR3 DNA follows: TGCAGTGCTATCAGTAAGGGGGCGGACACTGAAGCTTTCTTT. Its translation is CSAISKGADTEAFF. The chain couples TRBV20-1 to TRBJ1-1, with 7 bases aligning to TRBD1. The length of the CDR3 is 14 residues. Germline loops: CDR1 DFQATT, CDR2 SNEGSKA (reference sequence). V trimming: 4 bases; J trimming: 3 bases; junction bases outside the gene matches: 8.

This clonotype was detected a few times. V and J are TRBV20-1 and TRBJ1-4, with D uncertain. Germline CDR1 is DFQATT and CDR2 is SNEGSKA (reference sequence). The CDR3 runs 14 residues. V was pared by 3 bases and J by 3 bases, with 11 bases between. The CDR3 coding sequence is TGCAGTGCTAGTCTTGGGCTCCCTAATGAAAAACTGTTTTTT. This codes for CSASLGLPNEKLFF.

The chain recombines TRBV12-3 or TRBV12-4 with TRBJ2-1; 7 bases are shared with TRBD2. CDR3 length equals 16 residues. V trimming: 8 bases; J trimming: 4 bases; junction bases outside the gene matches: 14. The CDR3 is CASLPAGAGRYNEQFF. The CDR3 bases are TGTGCCAGCCTTCCCGCGGGAGCAGGCAGGTACAATGAGCAGTTCTTC.

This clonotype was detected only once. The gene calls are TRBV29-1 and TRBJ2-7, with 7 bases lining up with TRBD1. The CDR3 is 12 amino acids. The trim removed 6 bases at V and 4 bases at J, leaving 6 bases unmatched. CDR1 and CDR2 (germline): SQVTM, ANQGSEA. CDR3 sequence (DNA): TGCAGCGTCGGGACAGTTTCGTACGAGCAGTACTTC. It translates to CSVGTVSYEQYF.

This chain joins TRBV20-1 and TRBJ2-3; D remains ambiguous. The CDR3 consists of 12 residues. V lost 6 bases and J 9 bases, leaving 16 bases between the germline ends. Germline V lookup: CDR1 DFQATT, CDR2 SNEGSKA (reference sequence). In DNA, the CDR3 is TGCAGTGCCCCGCTGTCGGGCGAGACGCAGTATTTT. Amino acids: CSAPLSGETQYF.

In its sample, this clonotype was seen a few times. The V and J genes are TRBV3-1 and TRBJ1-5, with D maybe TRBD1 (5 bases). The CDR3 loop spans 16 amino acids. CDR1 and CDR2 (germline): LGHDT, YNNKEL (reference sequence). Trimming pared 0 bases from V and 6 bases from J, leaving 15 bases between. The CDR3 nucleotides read TGTGCCAGCAGCCAAGAGACACAGGTCGGGGTTCAGCCCCAGCATTTT. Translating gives CASSQETQVGVQPQHF. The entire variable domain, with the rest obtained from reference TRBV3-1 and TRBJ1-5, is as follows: DTAVSQTPKYLVTQMGNDKSIKCEQNLGHDTMYWYKQDSKKFLKIMFSYNNKELIINETVPNRFSPKSPDKAHLNLHINSLELGDSAVYFCASSQETQVGVQPQHFGDGTRLSIL.

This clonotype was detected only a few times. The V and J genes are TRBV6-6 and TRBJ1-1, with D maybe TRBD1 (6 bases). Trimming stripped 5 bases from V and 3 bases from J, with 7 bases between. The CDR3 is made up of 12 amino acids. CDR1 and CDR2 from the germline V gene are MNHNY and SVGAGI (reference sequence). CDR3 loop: CASSPGDTEAFF. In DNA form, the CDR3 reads TGTGCCAGCAGTCCAGGGGACACTGAAGCTTTCTTT.

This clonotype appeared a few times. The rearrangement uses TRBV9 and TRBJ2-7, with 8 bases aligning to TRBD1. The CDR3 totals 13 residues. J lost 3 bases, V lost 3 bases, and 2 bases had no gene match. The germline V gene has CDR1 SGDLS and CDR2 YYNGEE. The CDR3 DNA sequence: TGTGCCAGCAGCGCGGGGACAGGCTACGAGCAGTACTTC. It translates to CASSAGTGYEQYF.

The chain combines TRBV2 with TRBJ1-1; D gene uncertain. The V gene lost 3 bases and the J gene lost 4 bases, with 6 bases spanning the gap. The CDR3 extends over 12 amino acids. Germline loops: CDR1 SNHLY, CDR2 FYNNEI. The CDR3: CASSDRGTEAFF. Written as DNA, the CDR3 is TGTGCCAGCAGTGATCGGGGCACTGAAGCTTTCTTT.

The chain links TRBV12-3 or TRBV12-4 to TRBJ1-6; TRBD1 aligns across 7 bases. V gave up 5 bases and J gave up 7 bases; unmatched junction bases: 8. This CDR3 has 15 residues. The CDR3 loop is CASSPQDRKNSPLHF. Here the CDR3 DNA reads TGTGCCAGCAGTCCCCAGGACAGGAAAAATTCACCCCTCCACTTT.

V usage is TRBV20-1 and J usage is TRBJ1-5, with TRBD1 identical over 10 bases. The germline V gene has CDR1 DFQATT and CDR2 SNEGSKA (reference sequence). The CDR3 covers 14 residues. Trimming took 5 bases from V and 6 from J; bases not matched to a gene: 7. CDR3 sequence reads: CSAQRQGASQPQHF. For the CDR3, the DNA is TGCAGTGCTCAGAGACAGGGGGCGAGTCAGCCCCAGCATTTT.

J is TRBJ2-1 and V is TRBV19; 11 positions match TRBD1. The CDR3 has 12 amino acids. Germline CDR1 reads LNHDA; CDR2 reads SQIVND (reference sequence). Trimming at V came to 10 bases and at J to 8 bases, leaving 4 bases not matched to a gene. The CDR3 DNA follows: TGTGCCACTAGGACAGGGGGCCATGAGCAGTTCTTC. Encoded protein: CATRTGGHEQFF.

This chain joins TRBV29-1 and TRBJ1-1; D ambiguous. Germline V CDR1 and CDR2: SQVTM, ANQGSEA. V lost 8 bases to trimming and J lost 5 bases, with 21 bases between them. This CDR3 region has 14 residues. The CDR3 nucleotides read TGCAGCCATCTGTCGATATCAGGATTTACTGAAGCTTTCTTT. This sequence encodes CSHLSISGFTEAFF.

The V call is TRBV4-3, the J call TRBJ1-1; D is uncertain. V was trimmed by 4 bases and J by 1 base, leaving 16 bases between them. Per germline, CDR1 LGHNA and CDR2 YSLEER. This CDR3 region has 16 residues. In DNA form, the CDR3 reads TGCGCCAGCAGCCCCTCTTGGGAGGGCGGGAACACTGAAGCTTTCTTT. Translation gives CASSPSWEGGNTEAFF.

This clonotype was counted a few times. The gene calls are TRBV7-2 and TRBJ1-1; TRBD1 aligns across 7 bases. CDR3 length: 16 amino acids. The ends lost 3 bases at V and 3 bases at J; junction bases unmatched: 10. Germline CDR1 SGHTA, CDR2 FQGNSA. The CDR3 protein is CASSFPEGQADTEAFF. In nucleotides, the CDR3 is TGTGCCAGCAGCTTCCCCGAAGGACAGGCGGACACTGAAGCTTTCTTT.

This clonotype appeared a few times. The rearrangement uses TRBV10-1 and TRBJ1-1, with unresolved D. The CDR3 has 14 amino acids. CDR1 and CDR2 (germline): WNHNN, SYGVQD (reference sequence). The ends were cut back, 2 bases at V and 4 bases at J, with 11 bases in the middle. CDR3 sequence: CASSEGPLGTEAFF. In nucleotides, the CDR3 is TGCGCCAGCAGTGAGGGACCTCTGGGCACTGAAGCTTTCTTT.

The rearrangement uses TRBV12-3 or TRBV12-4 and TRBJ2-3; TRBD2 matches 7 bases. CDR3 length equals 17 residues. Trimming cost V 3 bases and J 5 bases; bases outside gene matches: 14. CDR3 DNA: TGTGCCAGCAGTTTTAGAGGGAGGGCCAGGCGGATAGATACGCAGTATTTT. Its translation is CASSFRGRARRIDTQYF.

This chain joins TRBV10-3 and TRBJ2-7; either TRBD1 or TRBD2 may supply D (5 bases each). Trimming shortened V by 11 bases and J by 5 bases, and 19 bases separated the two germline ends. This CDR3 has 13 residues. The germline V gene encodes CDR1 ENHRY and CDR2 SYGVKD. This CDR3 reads CAHTRDGGNEQYF. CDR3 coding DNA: TGTGCCCATACCCGGGACGGTGGGAACGAGCAGTACTTC.

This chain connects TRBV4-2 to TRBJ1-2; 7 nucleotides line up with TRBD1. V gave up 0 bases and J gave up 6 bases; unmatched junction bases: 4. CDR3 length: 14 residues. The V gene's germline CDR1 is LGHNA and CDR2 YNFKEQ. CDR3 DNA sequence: TGTGCCAGCAGCCAAGAGACAGGGCGAAATGGCTACACCTTC. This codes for CASSQETGRNGYTF.

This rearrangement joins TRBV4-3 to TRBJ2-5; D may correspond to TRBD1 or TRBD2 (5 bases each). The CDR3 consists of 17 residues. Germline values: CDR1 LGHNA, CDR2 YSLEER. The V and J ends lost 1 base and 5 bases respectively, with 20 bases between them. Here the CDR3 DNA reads TGCGCCAGCAGCCAAGTTTGGGCCGGGGCTATATTCGAGACCCAGTACTTC. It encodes CASSQVWAGAIFETQYF.

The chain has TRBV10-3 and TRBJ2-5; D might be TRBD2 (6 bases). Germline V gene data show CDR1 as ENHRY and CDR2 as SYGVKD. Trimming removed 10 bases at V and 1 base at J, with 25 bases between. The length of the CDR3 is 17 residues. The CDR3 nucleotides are TGTGCCAGCGGGGACCCAACCCACGCGATGTTCCAAGAGACCCAGTACTTC. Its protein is CASGDPTHAMFQETQYF.

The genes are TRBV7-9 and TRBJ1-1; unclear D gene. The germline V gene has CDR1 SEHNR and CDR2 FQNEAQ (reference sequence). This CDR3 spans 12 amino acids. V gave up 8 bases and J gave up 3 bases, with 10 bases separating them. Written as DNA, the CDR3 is TGTGCCAGCGTATATGAGTACACTGAAGCTTTCTTT. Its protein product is CASVYEYTEAFF.